These T cell receptor beta chains were read from a single sample in a study of immune evolution from preneoplasia to lung adenocarcinoma. TCRdb's table, derived via immunoSEQ multiplex PCR, lists solely in-frame clones and lacks some. Among around 9,100 clones listed, over 75% were seen once. The sequencing sample was made of FFPE lung adenocarcinoma in situ tissue. The source of these receptors is a person aged 65 to 85 with lung adenocarcinoma. Both conserved end residues are part of each CDR3. D genes are given only for firm matches. Some rows have no size entry. The others give once, few or many, or a class for an expanded clone.

j_call | d_call | v_call | clone_size | cdr3_nt | cdr3_aa
TRBJ2-3 | TRBD2 | TRBV5-6 | - | TGTGCCAGCAGCCCGGGGGGGGGTTACACAGATACGCAGTATTTT | CASSPGGGYTDTQYF
TRBJ2-5 | TRBD2 | TRBV7-9 | once | TGTGCCAGCAGCGCCTGGGGGGGTTTGGAGACCCAGTACTTC | CASSAWGGLETQYF
TRBJ2-2 | TRBD1 | TRBV13 | - | TGTGCCAGCAGCATGGGACAGGCGATAAACACCGGGGAGCTGTTTTTT | CASSMGQAINTGELFF
TRBJ2-5 | - | TRBV11-2 | - | TGTGCCAGCAGCTTATCGGGGAAGGGAGAGACCCAGTACTTC | CASSLSGKGETQYF
TRBJ2-5 | - | TRBV10-3 | - | TGTGCCATCAGTGAGTCGGCAGGGGAGACCCAGTACTTC | CAISESAGETQYF
TRBJ2-7 | - | TRBV7-6 | - | TGTGCCAGCAGCCCAACCACAGGGATCTCCTACGAGCAGTACTTC | CASSPTTGISYEQYF
TRBJ1-5 | TRBD1 | TRBV7-2 | - | TGTGCCAGCAGCTCTCGACAGGGTAGTCAGCCCCAGCATTTT | CASSSRQGSQPQHF
TRBJ1-4 | - | TRBV27 | - | TGTGCCAGCCGGGTGGGGGAAGCAACTAATGAAAAACTGTTTTTT | CASRVGEATNEKLFF
TRBJ1-1 | - | TRBV14 | few | TGTGCCAGCAGCCTGGCATTGAACACTGAAGCTTTCTTT | CASSLALNTEAFF
TRBJ2-2 | TRBD2 | TRBV7-2 | few | TGTGCCAGCAGTATTACGACTATAGCGGGGTTTCCCGGGGAGCTGTTTTTT | CASSITTIAGFPGELFF
TRBJ1-2 | TRBD1 | TRBV5-6 | - | TGTGCCAGCAGCTTGGGCAGGGGACAGGGTGGCTACACCTTC | CASSLGRGQGGYTF
TRBJ2-7 | - | TRBV9 | - | TGTGCCAGCAGCGCTATCGGGGATACCTACGAGCAGTACTTC | CASSAIGDTYEQYF
TRBJ2-3 | TRBD2 | TRBV18 | - | TGTGCCAGCTCACCAGTAGCGGGGGGAGGAGATACGCAGTATTTT | CASSPVAGGGDTQYF
TRBJ2-7 | TRBD2 | TRBV28 | few | TGTGCCAGCAGTTTAGGGACTAGCTACGAGCAGTACTTC | CASSLGTSYEQYF
TRBJ2-5 | TRBD1 | TRBV5-1 | - | TGCGCCAGCAGCCTGACAGGGGGAAGTACGGAGACCCAGTACTTC | CASSLTGGSTETQYF
TRBJ2-5 | - | TRBV13 | - | TGTGCCAGCAGCCCCCTGGAGAAAGAGACCCAGTACTTC | CASSPLEKETQYF
TRBJ2-3 | - | TRBV11-2 | - | TGTGCCAGCAGCTTAGATCTTCTTAGCACAGATACGCAGTATTTT | CASSLDLLSTDTQYF
TRBJ2-7 | TRBD1 | TRBV11-2 | once | TGTGCCAGCAGCTTAGTAAACAGGGGTTACGAGCAGTACTTC | CASSLVNRGYEQYF
TRBJ2-3 | TRBD2 | TRBV9 | - | TGTGCCAGCAGCCGAACTAGCGGGGGCACAAATACGCAGTATTTT | CASSRTSGGTNTQYF
TRBJ1-2 | - | TRBV28 | - | TGTGCCAGCAGGCCTGTGGCTAACTATGGCTACACCTTC | CASRPVANYGYTF
TRBJ1-1 | - | TRBV30 | once | TGTGCCGGTCGGAGGTCCACTGAAGCTTTCTTT | CAGRRSTEAFF